This paragraph reports one T cell receptor (beta chain). This entry comes from a study of tumor-infiltrating lymphocytes in oesophageal squamous cell carcinoma. The CDR3 loop spans 14 amino acids. The V gene's germline CDR1 is MNHNS and CDR2 SASEGT. In TCRdb, the PCR reads were re-called with MiXCR into one record per CDR3 protein. The top ten clones hold about 20% of a sample with more than 15,000 distinct CDR3 sequences, 45% to 50% of them seen once. The specimen was esophageal tumor tissue. The chain combines TRBV6-1 with TRBJ2-7; D gene unclear. The J call could be wrong; TRBJ2-1 is a better fit for the DNA end. The TCR sequence derives from a male donor with esophageal squamous cell carcinoma. The CDR3 is CASSEGLRSNEQFF. CDR3 nucleotides: TGTGCCAGCAGTGAAGGGTTAAGGAGCAATGAGCAGTTCTTC.